The T cell receptor beta chain under discussion was sequenced for a study of blood T cell repertoires in COVID-19. Looking at the study overall: Samples came from the United States, Italy and Spain, spanning acute and convalescent COVID-19. Sources were T cells, B-cell-depleted T cells, or PBMCs; the material itself was cDNA or gDNA.

Per the original data handling: How many nucleated cells were present was estimated from reference gene primer amplification. TCRdb keeps only in-frame clones here, not all; method: immunoSEQ multiplex PCR. V and J calls and clone size are copied from that table; D and trimming were computed from the DNA. The sample lists roughly 160,000 clones, around 84% occurring once. V was cut by 5 bases and J by 0 bases, with 13 bases left in between. There are 15 residues in the CDR3. Germline V gene sequence: CDR1 SGHTA, CDR2 FQGNSA. The source of this sequence is a middle-aged man with acute or convalescent COVID-19. The sequenced material came from peripheral blood. V gene TRBV7-2 combines with J gene TRBJ1-1; D not certain. The CDR3 DNA sequence: TGTGCCAGCAGCGCGTGGCAGGTTTTGAACACTGAAGCTTTCTTT. Translating gives CASSAWQVLNTEAFF.